This T cell receptor beta chain was recovered during a study of T cells in Graves' hyperthyroidism and ophthalmopathy. Researchers amplified the TCR beta CDR3 regions from RNA transcripts. First-round RT-PCR with HTBI primers amplified the TCR CDR3 region. TCRdb reanalysed the multiplex PCR reads using MiXCR and keeps one entry per CDR3 protein. The data show hundreds of thousands of distinct CDR3 sequences, with around 38% seen just once and around 10% held by the top ten. This clonotype was detected many times. V lost 5 bases, J lost 4 bases, and 17 bases lay in between. The length of the CDR3 is 15 residues. From germline, CDR1 is LNHDA and CDR2 SQIVND (reference sequence).

The clonotype originates from a man aged 18 to 30 with Graves' hyperthyroidism. The chain links TRBV19 to TRBJ1-2; weak D call: TRBD1 (5 bases). Sequencing used blood. CDR3 bases: TGTGCCAGTAGTGAGTCGTCGGGACCGAGCTATGGCTACACCTTC. Protein: CASSESSGPSYGYTF.